The rows below give T cell receptor beta chains drawn from one sample of a study of T cells in Graves' hyperthyroidism and ophthalmopathy. TCRdb reprocessed the multiplex PCR reads with MiXCR, giving one entry per CDR3 protein. The table has 600,000 to 850,000 distinct CDR3 sequences, around 20% seen once. Specimen: blood. These receptors all stem from a woman between 50 and 59 years old with Graves' hyperthyroidism that later progressed to Graves' ophthalmopathy. CDR3s include the opening cysteine and the closing phenylalanine or tryptophan. Each record gives: J gene, V gene, D gene, clone size, CDR3 protein, CDR3 DNA. A D gene is named only where the DNA matches it firmly. Clone sizes are given selectively: once, few, many, or a class where the clone is expanded.

j_gene: TRBJ2-5; v_gene: TRBV9; d_gene: NA; abundance: NA; CDR3aa: CASSLEGFWQETQYF; CDR3nt: TGTGCCAGCAGCCTCGAGGGGTTTTGGCAAGAGACCCAGTACTTC
j_gene: TRBJ2-5; v_gene: TRBV11-2; d_gene: TRBD1; abundance: many; CDR3aa: CASTPGQGEGETQYF; CDR3nt: TGTGCCAGCACCCCCGGACAGGGCGAAGGAGAGACCCAGTACTTC
j_gene: TRBJ2-1; v_gene: TRBV7-7; d_gene: NA; abundance: NA; CDR3aa: CASSANRGLNEQFF; CDR3nt: TGTGCTAGCAGCGCCAACAGGGGACTCAATGAGCAGTTCTTC
j_gene: TRBJ2-1; v_gene: TRBV3-1; d_gene: NA; abundance: many; CDR3aa: CASSQAVGGSYNEQFF; CDR3nt: TGTGCCAGCAGCCAAGCGGTGGGGGGATCCTACAATGAGCAGTTCTTC
j_gene: TRBJ2-2; v_gene: TRBV19; d_gene: TRBD2; abundance: few; CDR3aa: CASKTGTSGDTGELFF; CDR3nt: TGTGCCAGTAAGACCGGGACTAGCGGGGACACCGGGGAGCTGTTTTTT
j_gene: TRBJ1-1; v_gene: TRBV10-3; d_gene: TRBD1; abundance: few; CDR3aa: CAIRDRGGRTEAFF; CDR3nt: TGTGCCATCAGGGACAGGGGGGGTCGCACTGAAGCTTTCTTT
j_gene: TRBJ2-7; v_gene: TRBV6-6; d_gene: TRBD2; abundance: NA; CDR3aa: CASSYGREIGYEQYF; CDR3nt: TGTGCCAGCAGTTACGGGAGGGAAATTGGCTACGAGCAGTACTTC
j_gene: TRBJ1-1; v_gene: TRBV5-8; d_gene: NA; abundance: many; CDR3aa: CASIPGGMDTEAFF; CDR3nt: TGTGCCAGCATACCGGGAGGGATGGACACTGAAGCTTTCTTT
j_gene: TRBJ1-5; v_gene: TRBV20-1; d_gene: NA; abundance: NA; CDR3aa: CSARGGGAFDSNQPQHF; CDR3nt: TGCAGTGCCAGGGGTGGCGGGGCATTTGATAGCAATCAGCCCCAGCATTTT
j_gene: TRBJ2-1; v_gene: TRBV20-1; d_gene: NA; abundance: NA; CDR3aa: CSARGVGLSSYNEQFF; CDR3nt: TGCAGTGCTAGAGGAGTGGGGCTCAGCTCCTACAATGAGCAGTTCTTC
j_gene: TRBJ2-3; v_gene: TRBV12-5; d_gene: NA; abundance: NA; CDR3aa: CASGLSGVTDTQYF; CDR3nt: TGTGCTAGTGGTTTGTCGGGGGTCACAGATACGCAGTATTTT
j_gene: TRBJ2-2; v_gene: TRBV18; d_gene: NA; abundance: many; CDR3aa: CASSNREVTGELFF; CDR3nt: TGTGCCAGCTCTAACAGGGAGGTCACCGGGGAGCTGTTTTTT
j_gene: TRBJ1-2; v_gene: TRBV9; d_gene: TRBD1; abundance: few; CDR3aa: CASSLHGTGNYGYTF; CDR3nt: TGTGCCAGCAGCCTCCACGGGACAGGGAACTATGGCTACACCTTC
j_gene: TRBJ2-3; v_gene: TRBV11-2; d_gene: NA; abundance: many; CDR3aa: CASSPASASTDTQYF; CDR3nt: TGTGCCAGCAGCCCCGCTAGCGCCAGCACAGATACGCAGTATTTT
j_gene: TRBJ2-3; v_gene: TRBV29-1; d_gene: TRBD2; abundance: once; CDR3aa: CSVGVRGRLSTDTQYF; CDR3nt: TGCAGCGTTGGGGTGCGGGGGAGACTTAGCACAGATACGCAGTATTTT
j_gene: TRBJ2-7; v_gene: TRBV7-2; d_gene: NA; abundance: few; CDR3aa: CASSLISSLYEQYF; CDR3nt: TGTGCCAGCAGCTTGATTTCGAGTTTGTACGAGCAGTACTTC
j_gene: TRBJ2-3; v_gene: TRBV24-1; d_gene: NA; abundance: NA; CDR3aa: CATSGRGGTDTQYF; CDR3nt: TGTGCCACCAGTGGGCGGGGCGGCACAGATACGCAGTATTTT
j_gene: TRBJ1-1; v_gene: TRBV7-7; d_gene: TRBD1; abundance: NA; CDR3aa: CARVGQRETEAFF; CDR3nt: TGTGCTAGGGTGGGACAGCGGGAAACTGAAGCTTTCTTT
j_gene: TRBJ2-2; v_gene: TRBV11-2; d_gene: NA; abundance: many; CDR3aa: CASSLSPAGTGELFF; CDR3nt: TGTGCCAGCAGCTTAAGCCCGGCGGGGACCGGGGAGCTGTTTTTT
j_gene: TRBJ2-2; v_gene: TRBV30; d_gene: NA; abundance: many; CDR3aa: CAWVRLNTGELFF; CDR3nt: TGTGCCTGGGTCCGGTTGAACACCGGGGAGCTGTTTTTT
j_gene: TRBJ1-6; v_gene: TRBV20-1; d_gene: NA; abundance: NA; CDR3aa: CSARDDVSQGPGSPLHF; CDR3nt: TGCAGTGCTAGAGACGACGTATCACAGGGTCCGGGTTCACCCCTCCACTTT
j_gene: TRBJ2-3; v_gene: TRBV5-5; d_gene: TRBD1; abundance: many; CDR3aa: CASSVGTVADTQYF; CDR3nt: TGTGCCAGCAGCGTCGGGACAGTTGCAGATACGCAGTATTTT
j_gene: TRBJ2-7; v_gene: TRBV7-2; d_gene: TRBD1; abundance: many; CDR3aa: CASSRQGGFSYEQYF; CDR3nt: TGTGCCAGCAGCCGACAGGGGGGGTTCTCCTACGAGCAGTACTTC
j_gene: TRBJ1-2; v_gene: TRBV3-1; d_gene: NA; abundance: many; CDR3aa: CASSQELGPSYGYTF; CDR3nt: TGTGCCAGCAGCCAAGAGCTGGGTCCGAGCTATGGCTACACCTTC
j_gene: TRBJ1-1; v_gene: TRBV9; d_gene: NA; abundance: many; CDR3aa: CASGSAYTEAFF; CDR3nt: TGTGCCAGTGGATCGGCGTACACTGAAGCTTTCTTT
j_gene: TRBJ1-6; v_gene: TRBV4-1; d_gene: TRBD1; abundance: NA; CDR3aa: CASSAGGRVNSPLHF; CDR3nt: TGCGCCAGCAGCGCAGGGGGCAGGGTTAATTCACCCCTCCACTTT
j_gene: TRBJ1-1; v_gene: TRBV19; d_gene: NA; abundance: NA; CDR3aa: CASSFPTGQRVTEAFF; CDR3nt: TGTGCCAGTAGCTTTCCAACTGGACAAAGGGTAACTGAAGCTTTCTTT
j_gene: TRBJ1-1; v_gene: TRBV5-1; d_gene: NA; abundance: many; CDR3aa: CASSVTSNTEAFF; CDR3nt: TGCGCCAGCAGCGTTACATCGAACACTGAAGCTTTCTTT
j_gene: TRBJ1-4; v_gene: TRBV13; d_gene: NA; abundance: few; CDR3aa: CASSLRDTNEKLFF; CDR3nt: TGTGCCAGCAGCCTCCGGGACACTAATGAAAAACTGTTTTTT
j_gene: TRBJ2-2; v_gene: TRBV12-5; d_gene: NA; abundance: NA; CDR3aa: CASGLPRTANTGELFF; CDR3nt: TGTGCTAGTGGTCTCCCCCGGACAGCCAACACCGGGGAGCTGTTTTTT
j_gene: TRBJ2-7; v_gene: TRBV13; d_gene: TRBD1; abundance: many; CDR3aa: CASSRDRVDEQYF; CDR3nt: TGTGCCAGCAGCCGGGACAGGGTGGACGAGCAGTACTTC
j_gene: TRBJ2-3; v_gene: TRBV7-9; d_gene: TRBD1; abundance: many; CDR3aa: CASSYSDRGGRDTQYF; CDR3nt: TGTGCCAGCAGTTACTCGGACAGGGGTGGTAGAGATACGCAGTATTTT
j_gene: TRBJ2-2; v_gene: TRBV18; d_gene: TRBD1; abundance: NA; CDR3aa: CASSAGTGSTGELFF; CDR3nt: TGTGCCAGCTCAGCCGGGACAGGGAGCACCGGGGAGCTGTTTTTT
j_gene: TRBJ2-5; v_gene: TRBV5-1; d_gene: NA; abundance: few; CDR3aa: CASSYDRPGESHF; CDR3nt: TGCGCCAGCAGCTACGACAGGCCCGGAGAGTCCCACTTC
j_gene: TRBJ1-5; v_gene: TRBV19; d_gene: NA; abundance: NA; CDR3aa: CASNMSTDSSNQPQHF; CDR3nt: TGTGCCAGTAATATGTCGACAGACTCTAGCAATCAGCCCCAGCATTTT
j_gene: TRBJ1-2; v_gene: TRBV5-8; d_gene: TRBD1; abundance: NA; CDR3aa: CASSPRTGEGYGYTF; CDR3nt: TGTGCCAGCAGCCCGCGGACAGGGGAAGGGTATGGCTACACCTTC
j_gene: TRBJ2-7; v_gene: TRBV7-9; d_gene: NA; abundance: many; CDR3aa: CASSLVDTEQYF; CDR3nt: TGTGCCAGCAGCTTAGTGGACACCGAGCAGTACTTC
j_gene: TRBJ2-1; v_gene: TRBV5-1; d_gene: NA; abundance: many; CDR3aa: CASSLGAGAHNEQFF; CDR3nt: TGCGCCAGCAGCTTGGGCGCGGGGGCACACAATGAGCAGTTCTTC
j_gene: TRBJ2-2; v_gene: TRBV11-3; d_gene: TRBD2; abundance: few; CDR3aa: CASSSHGTSGIGELFF; CDR3nt: TGTGCCAGCAGCTCTCACGGGACTAGCGGAATCGGGGAGCTGTTTTTT
j_gene: TRBJ2-5; v_gene: TRBV18; d_gene: TRBD1; abundance: many; CDR3aa: CASSSGQGDQETQYF; CDR3nt: TGTGCCAGCTCATCGGGACAGGGGGATCAAGAGACCCAGTACTTC
j_gene: TRBJ2-5; v_gene: TRBV3-1; d_gene: NA; abundance: many; CDR3aa: CASSQGPSSLETQYF; CDR3nt: TGTGCCAGCAGCCAAGGCCCATCTAGCCTAGAGACCCAGTACTTC
j_gene: TRBJ1-2; v_gene: TRBV19; d_gene: NA; abundance: few; CDR3aa: CASSSTPRAGYTF; CDR3nt: TGTGCCAGTAGTAGTACTCCTCGGGCCGGCTACACCTTC
j_gene: TRBJ2-1; v_gene: TRBV2; d_gene: NA; abundance: many; CDR3aa: CASSVPTTSDDEQFF; CDR3nt: TGTGCCAGCAGTGTCCCAACGACTAGTGATGATGAGCAGTTCTTC
j_gene: TRBJ2-6; v_gene: TRBV5-1; d_gene: TRBD1; abundance: NA; CDR3aa: CASSFPGTGYSGANVLTF; CDR3nt: TGCGCCAGCAGCTTCCCCGGGACAGGCTACTCTGGGGCCAACGTCCTGACTTTC
j_gene: TRBJ1-2; v_gene: TRBV3-1; d_gene: NA; abundance: many; CDR3aa: CASSQLAGLDYGYTF; CDR3nt: TGTGCCAGCAGCCAATTGGCGGGATTGGACTATGGCTACACCTTC
j_gene: TRBJ2-1; v_gene: TRBV12-3/TRBV12-4; d_gene: TRBD2; abundance: NA; CDR3aa: CASNALAGTNEQFF; CDR3nt: TGTGCCAGCAACGCGCTAGCGGGTACCAATGAGCAGTTCTTC
j_gene: TRBJ2-2; v_gene: TRBV12-3/TRBV12-4; d_gene: NA; abundance: many; CDR3aa: CASSLHNGELFF; CDR3nt: TGTGCCAGCAGTCTACATAACGGGGAGCTGTTTTTT
j_gene: TRBJ1-2; v_gene: TRBV7-9; d_gene: TRBD1; abundance: NA; CDR3aa: CASSRGQGTYGYTF; CDR3nt: TGTGCCAGCAGCAGAGGACAGGGGACCTATGGCTACACCTTC
j_gene: TRBJ1-4; v_gene: TRBV6-1; d_gene: TRBD1; abundance: NA; CDR3aa: CASSSLPGQRNEKLFF; CDR3nt: TGTGCCAGCAGCTCCCTCCCGGGACAGCGTAATGAAAAACTGTTTTTT
j_gene: TRBJ1-2; v_gene: TRBV6-1; d_gene: NA; abundance: NA; CDR3aa: CATKLRAKGGYTF; CDR3nt: TGTGCCACAAAGCTCCGGGCCAAAGGAGGCTACACCTTC
j_gene: TRBJ2-7; v_gene: TRBV6-2/TRBV6-3; d_gene: NA; abundance: many; CDR3aa: CASTPGRISSYEQYF; CDR3nt: TGTGCCAGCACCCCAGGCAGGATAAGCTCCTACGAGCAGTACTTC
j_gene: TRBJ2-1; v_gene: TRBV28; d_gene: NA; abundance: NA; CDR3aa: CASSPPSVSNEQFF; CDR3nt: TGTGCCAGCAGCCCCCCGAGTGTTAGCAATGAGCAGTTCTTC
j_gene: TRBJ1-6; v_gene: TRBV6-5; d_gene: TRBD1; abundance: NA; CDR3aa: CASSYHGQGNSPLHF; CDR3nt: TGTGCCAGCAGTTACCACGGACAGGGTAATTCACCCCTCCACTTT
j_gene: TRBJ1-3; v_gene: TRBV9; d_gene: NA; abundance: few; CDR3aa: CASSVPLSSGNTIYF; CDR3nt: TGTGCCAGCAGCGTACCGCTGAGCTCTGGAAACACCATATATTTT
j_gene: TRBJ1-2; v_gene: TRBV18; d_gene: NA; abundance: NA; CDR3aa: CASSGRLNYGYTF; CDR3nt: TGTGCCAGCTCAGGACGGCTCAACTATGGCTACACCTTC